This T cell receptor beta chain was identified during a study of T-cell reconstitution after alpha-beta-depleted transplantation in children. The authors prepared the TCRbeta library with unique molecular identifiers. A single record per CDR3 protein comes from TCRdb applying MiXCR to the PCR reads. Seen here are about 610,000 distinct CDR3 sequences, 10% observed once, and the top ten hold roughly 4%. The CDR3 totals 14 residues. Germline V gene data show CDR1 as DFQATT and CDR2 as SNEGSKA (reference sequence). Trimming removed 5 bases from V and 6 bases from J; junction bases left unmatched: 7. This clonotype was detected a few times.

This receptor was taken from a human donor who donated a stem cell graft to a child with acute myeloid leukemia. The material sequenced was PBMCs from the stem cell graft donor, taken from the stem cell graft. The chain joins TRBV20-1 to TRBJ2-1, with 10 nucleotides matching TRBD2. CDR3 sequence (DNA): TGCAGTGCTCCCCAGCGGGAGGGCCGCAATGAGCAGTTCTTC. Its protein product is CSAPQREGRNEQFF.